The 3 T cell receptor beta chains listed next were all sequenced from one sample in a study of blood T cell repertoires in COVID-19 (TCRdb year 2020). The library came from the immunoSEQ multiplex PCR assay. As stored in TCRdb, this immuneACCESS dataset retains in-frame rearrangements with V and J assigned. A fraction of the clones does not appear; measured against another copy, unresolved V genes explain less than half of the discrepancy, and the remainder lacks a known reason. The sample records 35,000 to 55,000 clones, about 88% of which are singletons. Roughly an eighth of the sample rests with the top ten. Sequencing was carried out using peripheral blood. Receptor source: a human donor in a cohort sampled during active COVID-19.

The chain recombines TRBV12-3 or TRBV12-4 with TRBJ1-2; D is undetermined. Deletions cut 5 bases from V and 4 bases from J, with 8 bases between. CDR3 length equals 12 residues. The CDR3 DNA reads TGTGCCAGCAGTCCGGGAGCCTATGGCTACACCTTC. This encodes CASSPGAYGYTF.

The genes are TRBV7-7 and TRBJ2-5, with D possibly being TRBD2 (5 bases). The V and J ends lost 0 bases and 5 bases respectively, with 16 bases between them. The CDR3 sequence is 16 residues long. Per the germline V gene, CDR1 is SSHAT and CDR2 is FNYEAQ (reference sequence). The CDR3 is CASSLAGPGSGETQYF. The CDR3 DNA follows: TGTGCCAGCAGCTTAGCGGGCCCGGGGTCCGGGGAGACCCAGTACTTC.

The chain uses TRBV30 and TRBJ2-7, with D perhaps matching TRBD1 (6 bases). CDR1 is GTSNPN and CDR2 is SVGIG in the germline V gene (reference sequence). V was pared by 8 bases and J by 3 bases, with 11 bases between. CDR3 length: 11 amino acids. DNA of the CDR3: TGTGCCCGTGGGACATACTACGAGCAGTACTTC. Residues: CARGTYYEQYF.